Below, 18 T cell receptor beta chains from the same sample are listed, as sequenced in a study of T cells in localized non-small cell lung cancer. Produced via immunoSEQ multiplex PCR; TCRdb's table is partial and in-frame only. The table includes 41,000 or so clones, around 83% detected once. The sample here was peripheral blood, taken before any cancer treatment. These receptor sequences come from a woman aged 18 to 49 with stage III lung adenocarcinoma.

The chain employs TRBV25-1 and TRBJ2-3, with D possibly TRBD2 on 5 matching bases. CDR1 and CDR2 (germline): MGHDK, SYGVNS. Trimming took 2 bases from V and 1 from J, leaving 7 bases between them. This CDR3 has 14 residues. This CDR3 is CASSEAGGTDTQYF. DNA for the CDR3: TGTGCCAGCAGTGAAGCGGGTGGCACAGATACGCAGTATTTT.

This clone has just a few counts. The chain carries TRBV7-9 and TRBJ1-1; tentatively, D is TRBD1 (6 bases). This CDR3 has 15 amino acids. The V gene lost 0 bases and the J gene lost 3 bases, with 11 bases spanning the gap. Germline V gene sequence: CDR1 SEHNR, CDR2 FQNEAQ (reference sequence). The CDR3 sequence is CASSLASGGYTEAFF. The CDR3 DNA sequence: TGTGCCAGCAGCTTAGCTAGTGGGGGCTACACTGAAGCTTTCTTT.

The rearrangement links TRBV10-2 to TRBJ2-7, with 8 bases lining up with TRBD2. The V gene's germline CDR1 is WSHSY and CDR2 SAAADI. The CDR3 length is 12 residues. With V trimmed by 8 bases and J by 2 bases, 2 bases remained unmatched. CDR3 sequence reads: CASAGGTYEQYF. CDR3 DNA sequence: TGCGCCAGCGCGGGGGGAACCTACGAGCAGTACTTC.

This chain joins TRBV5-1 and TRBJ2-1; a weak D match, TRBD2 (6 bases). The CDR3 sequence is 15 residues long. Trimming stripped 5 bases from V and 5 bases from J, with 17 bases between. Germline CDR1 reads SGHRS; CDR2 reads YFSETQ. As DNA, the CDR3 is TGCGCCAGCAGGGAGGGTCAGGGAGGAAACAATGAGCAGTTCTTC. Its translation is CASREGQGGNNEQFF.

V is TRBV5-1 and J is TRBJ1-2; 9 bases map to TRBD1. This CDR3 is built from 13 residues. J gave up 7 bases and V 4 bases, and 5 bases lay outside the gene matches. Germline CDR1 reads SGHRS; CDR2 reads YFSETQ. CDR3 bases: TGCGCCAGCAGCATTGGGACAGGGAGTGGCTACACCTTC. It encodes CASSIGTGSGYTF. Variable domain in full (rest from reference TRBV5-1 and TRBJ1-2): KAGVTQTPRYLIKTRGQQVTLSCSPISGHRSVSWYQQTPGQGLQFLFEYFSETQRNKGNFPGRFSGRQFSNSRSEMNVSTLELGDSALYLCASSIGTGSGYTFGSGTRLTVV.

A single count supports this clone. This sequence joins TRBV2 and TRBJ2-1; 13 positions match TRBD2. Germline CDR1 and CDR2: SNHLY and FYNNEI. V was clipped by 3 bases and J by 2 bases; unmatched bases: 13. The CDR3 totals 20 residues. The CDR3 coding sequence is TGTGCCAGCAGTGAGAATTGGGGGGGACTAGCGGGGATTCCCTACAATGAGCAGTTCTTC. As protein: CASSENWGGLAGIPYNEQFF.

The chain links TRBV2 to TRBJ2-7, with D possibly being TRBD1 (7 bases). CDR3 size: 14 residues. Germline values: CDR1 SNHLY, CDR2 FYNNEI. The CDR3 nucleotides are TGTGCTAGCGGTGAGAGGGGGCTCTCCTACGAGCAGTACTTC. The encoded protein is CASGERGLSYEQYF.

The table lists this clone with a count of one. The chain is built from TRBV6-6 and TRBJ1-2; D gene uncertain. Germline V gene data show CDR1 as MNHNY and CDR2 as SVGAGI (reference sequence). This CDR3 has 15 amino acids. V was clipped by 0 bases and J by 1 base, with 9 bases between them. CDR3 amino acids: CASSYSGVGNYGYTF. Written as DNA, the CDR3 is TGTGCCAGCAGTTACTCTGGGGTTGGTAACTATGGCTACACCTTC.

About this clone itself: Other DNA variants within this sample encode the same CDR3. The V call is TRBV9, the J call TRBJ2-1; 9 bases are shared with TRBD1. V trimming: 2 bases; J trimming: 5 bases; junction bases outside the gene matches: 5. The CDR3 is 15 amino acids. Germline V gene data show CDR1 as SGDLS and CDR2 as YYNGEE. This CDR3 reads CASSVGQGTHNEQFF. CDR3 in DNA: TGTGCCAGCAGCGTGGGACAGGGAACCCACAATGAGCAGTTCTTC.

This chain links TRBV19 with TRBJ1-2, with TRBD1 matching 9 bases. The CDR3 is made up of 15 amino acids. The J segment lost 7 bases and the V segment lost 4 bases, leaving 10 bases of the junction unmatched. Germline V gene data show CDR1 as LNHDA and CDR2 as SQIVND (reference sequence). CDR3 nucleotide sequence: TGTGCCAGTAGTAGCCCGGGACAGGGAGTCGGTGGCTACACCTTC. This translates into CASSSPGQGVGGYTF.

The rearrangement joins TRBV9 to TRBJ1-3, with D possibly being TRBD1 (5 bases). Trimming cost V 4 bases and J 4 bases, with 18 bases left between them. The CDR3 spans 16 residues. Germline V gene lookup returns CDR1 SGDLS and CDR2 YYNGEE. CDR3 sequence reads: CASSPNSGPTGNTIYF. In DNA form, the CDR3 reads TGTGCCAGCAGCCCGAACTCGGGACCCACGGGAAACACCATATATTTT. Complete variable domain (other parts from reference TRBV9 and TRBJ1-3): DSGVTQTPKHLITATGQRVTLRCSPRSGDLSVYWYQQSLDQGLQFLIQYYNGEERAKGNILERFSAQQFPDLHSELNLSSLELGDSALYFCASSPNSGPTGNTIYFGEGSWLTVV.

This chain connects TRBV11-3 to TRBJ2-5; D assignment may be TRBD1 or TRBD2 (6 bases each). V lost 4 bases and J lost 2, with 11 bases in between. The length of the CDR3 is 14 residues. CDR1 and CDR2 (germline): SGHNT, YENEEA. As DNA, the CDR3 is TGTGCCAGCAGCTCGGGGGCGGATCAAGAGACCCAGTACTTC. It encodes CASSSGADQETQYF.

V gene TRBV29-1 combines with J gene TRBJ1-2; D might be TRBD1 (6 bases). Between the trimmed V and J ends, which lost 4 bases and 8 bases, there was a span of 11 bases. This CDR3 region has 11 residues. CDR1 and CDR2 from the germline V gene are SQVTM and ANQGSEA. CDR3 sequence (DNA): TGCAGCGTTGTGGCAGGGGAAGGCTACACCTTC. This sequence encodes CSVVAGEGYTF.

The gene calls are TRBV2 and TRBJ2-7; D gene ambiguous. The CDR3 is 14 residues long. In germline, CDR1 is SNHLY, CDR2 FYNNEI. V was pared by 5 bases and J by 4 bases, with 15 bases between. As DNA, the CDR3 is TGTGCCAGCAGTTCCGCGGTAGCAAGTTACGAGCAGTACTTC. This sequence encodes CASSSAVASYEQYF.

The chain combines TRBV29-1 with TRBJ1-3; no firm D call. The germline gives CDR1 SQVTM, CDR2 ANQGSEA. V shed 4 bases and J shed 8 bases, with 6 bases lying between them. The CDR3 length is 10 residues. The CDR3 bases are TGCAGCGTTGGTATGGACACCATATATTTT. Amino acid sequence: CSVGMDTIYF. The whole variable domain, filled in from reference TRBV29-1 and TRBJ1-3, reads SAVISQKPSRDICQRGTSLTIQCQVDSQVTMMFWYRQQPGQSLTLIATANQGSEATYESGFVIDKFPISRPNLTFSTLTVSNMSPEDSSIYLCSVGMDTIYFGEGSWLTVV.

DNA of the CDR3: TGTGCCAGCAGCTCCGGGACAGGGGAAGGGGGCTACACCTTC. It yields the protein CASSSGTGEGGYTF. V and J are TRBV2 and TRBJ1-2; TRBD1 aligns across 10 bases. Germline V lookup: CDR1 SNHLY, CDR2 FYNNEI. J lost 8 bases, V lost 6 bases, and 9 bases had no gene match. CDR3 size: 14 residues.

In this sample, this clone turned up a few times. This CDR3 is CASSLGTTREKLFF. In DNA, the CDR3 is TGCGCCAGCAGCCTCGGGACGACACGGGAAAAACTGTTTTTT. The chain has TRBV5-1 and TRBJ1-4; TRBD1 is a possible D gene (5 bases). Trimming took 4 bases from V and 8 from J, leaving 15 bases between them. This CDR3 region has 14 residues. The germline V gene encodes CDR1 SGHRS and CDR2 YFSETQ.

The rearrangement uses TRBV5-4 and TRBJ1-2; D is unresolved. Germline lookup yields CDR1 SGHNT and CDR2 YYREEE (reference sequence). Between the trimmed V and J ends, which lost 5 bases and 7 bases, there was a span of 15 bases. The CDR3 has 13 amino acids. In DNA form, the CDR3 reads TGTGCCAGCAGACCGGACGGGTGGGCTGGCTACACCTTC. It translates to CASRPDGWAGYTF. Full variable domain (remainder filled in from reference TRBV5-4 and TRBJ1-2): ETGVTQSPTHLIKTRGQQVTLRCSSQSGHNTVSWYQQALGQGPQFIFQYYREEENGRGNFPPRFSGLQFPNYSSELNVNALELDDSALYLCASRPDGWAGYTFGSGTRLTVV.